This T cell receptor (beta chain) was recovered during a study of blood T cell repertoires in COVID-19. As for the study in general: Sites in the United States, Italy and Spain provided acute and convalescent COVID-19 samples. Nucleic acid was either cDNA or gDNA, and it came from T cells, B-cell-depleted T cells, or PBMCs.

Trimming cost V 2 bases and J 0 bases; bases outside gene matches: 7. The CDR3 is made up of 17 amino acids. Germline loops: CDR1 ENHRY, CDR2 SYGVKD. As originally analysed: Amplified reference gene primers provided the basis for estimating nucleated cell counts. Only in-frame clones appear in the TCRdb table, and some are missing; sequencing was by immunoSEQ multiplex PCR. V, J and clone size were drawn from that table, and D and trimming were deduced from the DNA. The table records 310,000 or so clones, roughly 90% of them present only once. The J gene is TRBJ1-3, the V gene TRBV10-3; TRBD1 matches 7 bases. This TCR was recovered from a man younger than 30 who had recovered from COVID-19. Sequencing was done on a sample of peripheral blood. CDR3 DNA: TGTGCCATCAGTGAGAAGGGGGCGGTCCGCTCTGGAAACACCATATATTTT. This translates into CAISEKGAVRSGNTIYF.